The text below deals with one TCR beta chain. These data originate in a study of blood T cell repertoires in COVID-19. For the study at large: There were acute and convalescent COVID-19 samples, and they came from the United States, Italy and Spain. T cells, B-cell-depleted T cells, or PBMCs supplied cDNA or gDNA.

Under the authors' procedure: It was from reference gene primer amplification that nucleated cell counts were estimated. Produced via immunoSEQ multiplex PCR; TCRdb's table is partial and in-frame only. The V and J calls and the clone size are those of that table, but D and trimming were determined from the DNA. The sample shows about 110,000 clones, around 81% of them seen only once. In germline, CDR1 is SGDLS, CDR2 YYNGEE. The CDR3 loop spans 17 amino acids. The V gene end was trimmed by 4 bases and the J gene end by 7 bases; junction bases not matched to a gene: 11. Sequencing was performed on peripheral blood. The rearrangement uses TRBV9 and TRBJ2-1, with TRBD2 matching 13 bases. The TCR comes from a woman aged 70-85 years with acute or convalescent COVID-19. This CDR3 is CASSPGGLAGPDNEQFF. CDR3 in DNA: TGTGCCAGCAGCCCCGGGGGACTAGCGGGGCCAGATAATGAGCAGTTCTTC.